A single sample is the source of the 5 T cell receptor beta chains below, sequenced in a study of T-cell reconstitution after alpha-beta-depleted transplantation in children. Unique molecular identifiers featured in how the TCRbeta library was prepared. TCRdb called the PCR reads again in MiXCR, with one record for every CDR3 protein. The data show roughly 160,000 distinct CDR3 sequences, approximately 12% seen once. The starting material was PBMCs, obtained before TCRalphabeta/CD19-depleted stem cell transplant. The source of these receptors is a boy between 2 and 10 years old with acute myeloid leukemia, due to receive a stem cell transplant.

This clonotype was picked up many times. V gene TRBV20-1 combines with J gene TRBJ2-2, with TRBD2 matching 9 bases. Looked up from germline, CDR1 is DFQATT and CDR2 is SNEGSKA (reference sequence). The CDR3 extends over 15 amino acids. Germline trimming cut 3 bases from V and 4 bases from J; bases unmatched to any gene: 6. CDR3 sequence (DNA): TGCAGTGCTAGTAAGGGACTAGCAGGCACCGGGGAGCTGTTTTTT. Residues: CSASKGLAGTGELFF.

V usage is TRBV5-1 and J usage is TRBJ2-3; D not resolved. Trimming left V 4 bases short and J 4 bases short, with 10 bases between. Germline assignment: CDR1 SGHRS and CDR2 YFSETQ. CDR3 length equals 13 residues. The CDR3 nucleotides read TGCGCCAGCAGCAATCCGGGTGCAGATACGCAGTATTTT. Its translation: CASSNPGADTQYF. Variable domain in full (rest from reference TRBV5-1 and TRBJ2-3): KAGVTQTPRYLIKTRGQQVTLSCSPISGHRSVSWYQQTPGQGLQFLFEYFSETQRNKGNFPGRFSGRQFSNSRSEMNVSTLELGDSALYLCASSNPGADTQYFGPGTRLTVL.

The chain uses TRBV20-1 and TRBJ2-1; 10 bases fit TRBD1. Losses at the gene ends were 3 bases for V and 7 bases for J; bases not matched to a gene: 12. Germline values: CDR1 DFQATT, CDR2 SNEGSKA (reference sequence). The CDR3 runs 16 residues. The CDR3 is CSARGPTGGLINEQFF. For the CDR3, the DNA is TGCAGTGCTAGGGGCCCGACAGGGGGCTTGATAAATGAGCAGTTCTTC.

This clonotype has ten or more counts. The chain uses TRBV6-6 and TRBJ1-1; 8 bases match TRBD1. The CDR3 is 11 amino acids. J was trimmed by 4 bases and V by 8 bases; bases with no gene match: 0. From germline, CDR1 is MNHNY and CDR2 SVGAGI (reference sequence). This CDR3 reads CASQGATEAFF. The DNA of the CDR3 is TGTGCCAGCCAGGGGGCCACTGAAGCTTTCTTT.

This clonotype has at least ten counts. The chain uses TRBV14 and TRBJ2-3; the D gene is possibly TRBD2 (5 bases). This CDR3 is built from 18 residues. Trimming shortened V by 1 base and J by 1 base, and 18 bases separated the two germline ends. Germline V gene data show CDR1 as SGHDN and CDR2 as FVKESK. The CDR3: CASSQVQDLGLRTDTQYF. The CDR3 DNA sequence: TGTGCCAGCAGCCAAGTCCAGGATTTAGGACTCCGCACAGATACGCAGTATTTT.